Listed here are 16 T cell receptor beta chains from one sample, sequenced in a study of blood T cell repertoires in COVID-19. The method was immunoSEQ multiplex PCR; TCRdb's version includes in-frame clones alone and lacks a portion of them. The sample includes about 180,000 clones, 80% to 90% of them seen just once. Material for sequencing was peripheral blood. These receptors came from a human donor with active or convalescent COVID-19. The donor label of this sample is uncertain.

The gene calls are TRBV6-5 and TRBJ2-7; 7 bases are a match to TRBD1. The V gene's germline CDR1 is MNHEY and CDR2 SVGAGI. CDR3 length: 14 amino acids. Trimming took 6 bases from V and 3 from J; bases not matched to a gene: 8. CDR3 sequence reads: CASRVGGISYEQYF. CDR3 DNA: TGTGCCAGCAGGGTAGGGGGCATAAGCTACGAGCAGTACTTC.

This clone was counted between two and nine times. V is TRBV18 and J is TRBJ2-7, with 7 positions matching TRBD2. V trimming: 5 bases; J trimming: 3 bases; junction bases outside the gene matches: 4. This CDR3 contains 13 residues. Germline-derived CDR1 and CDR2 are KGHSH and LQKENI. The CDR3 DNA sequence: TGTGCCAGCTCAGCCGGGACTAACTACGAGCAGTACTTC. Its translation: CASSAGTNYEQYF.

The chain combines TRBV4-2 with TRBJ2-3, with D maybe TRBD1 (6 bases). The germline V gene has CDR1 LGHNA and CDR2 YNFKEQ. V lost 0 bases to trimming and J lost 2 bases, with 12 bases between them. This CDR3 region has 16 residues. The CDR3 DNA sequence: TGTGCCAGCAGCCAAGAATTGGGGGCGTCCACAGATACGCAGTATTTT. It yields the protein CASSQELGASTDTQYF.

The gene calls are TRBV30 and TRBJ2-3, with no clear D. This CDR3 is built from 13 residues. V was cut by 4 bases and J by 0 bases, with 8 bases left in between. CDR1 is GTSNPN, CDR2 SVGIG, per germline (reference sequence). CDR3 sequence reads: CAWIGGSTDTQYF. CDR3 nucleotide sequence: TGTGCCTGGATTGGCGGTAGCACAGATACGCAGTATTTT.

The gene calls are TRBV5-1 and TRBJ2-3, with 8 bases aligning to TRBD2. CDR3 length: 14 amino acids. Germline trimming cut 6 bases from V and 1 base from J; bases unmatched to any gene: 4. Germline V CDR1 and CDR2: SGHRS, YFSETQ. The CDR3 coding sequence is TGCGCCAGCACCTGGGGACTAGGCACAGATACGCAGTATTTT. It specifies CASTWGLGTDTQYF.

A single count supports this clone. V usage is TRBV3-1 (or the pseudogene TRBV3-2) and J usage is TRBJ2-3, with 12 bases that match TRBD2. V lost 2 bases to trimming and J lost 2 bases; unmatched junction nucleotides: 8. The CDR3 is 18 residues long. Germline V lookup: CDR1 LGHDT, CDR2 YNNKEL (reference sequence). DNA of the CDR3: TGTGCCAGCAGCCAATTCTCGCTAGCGGGGGGGTCCACAGATACGCAGTATTTT. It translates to CASSQFSLAGGSTDTQYF.

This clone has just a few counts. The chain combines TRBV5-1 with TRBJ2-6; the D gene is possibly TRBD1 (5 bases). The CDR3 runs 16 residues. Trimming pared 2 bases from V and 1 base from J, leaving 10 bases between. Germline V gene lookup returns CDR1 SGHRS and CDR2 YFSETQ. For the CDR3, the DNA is TGCGCCAGCAGCTTAAGACAGCTGTCTGGGGCCAACGTCCTGACTTTC. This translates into CASSLRQLSGANVLTF.

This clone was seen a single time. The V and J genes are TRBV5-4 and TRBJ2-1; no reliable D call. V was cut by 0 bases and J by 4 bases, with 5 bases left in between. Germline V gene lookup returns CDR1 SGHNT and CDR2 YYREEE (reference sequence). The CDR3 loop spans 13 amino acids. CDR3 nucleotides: TGTGCCAGCAGCTTGGCCCAGTACAATGAGCAGTTCTTC. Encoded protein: CASSLAQYNEQFF.

As DNA, the CDR3 is TGTGCCAGCAGTAGGGGGCGGCGAGAGACCCAGTACTTC. Translated, it gives CASSRGRRETQYF. The chain links TRBV2 to TRBJ2-5, with TRBD1 matching over 7 bases. The CDR3 runs 13 residues. Germline-derived CDR1 and CDR2 are SNHLY and FYNNEI. The V gene end was trimmed by 5 bases and the J gene end by 4 bases; junction bases not matched to a gene: 4.

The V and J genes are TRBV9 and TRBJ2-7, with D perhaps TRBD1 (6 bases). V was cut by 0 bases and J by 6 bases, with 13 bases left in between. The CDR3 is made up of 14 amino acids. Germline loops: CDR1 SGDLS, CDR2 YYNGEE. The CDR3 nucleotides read TGTGCCAGCAGCGTAGCAGGGGCAGGTGGCGAGCAGTACTTC. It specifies CASSVAGAGGEQYF. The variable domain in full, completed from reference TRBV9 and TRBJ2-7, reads DSGVTQTPKHLITATGQRVTLRCSPRSGDLSVYWYQQSLDQGLQFLIQYYNGEERAKGNILERFSAQQFPDLHSELNLSSLELGDSALYFCASSVAGAGGEQYFGPGTRLTVT.

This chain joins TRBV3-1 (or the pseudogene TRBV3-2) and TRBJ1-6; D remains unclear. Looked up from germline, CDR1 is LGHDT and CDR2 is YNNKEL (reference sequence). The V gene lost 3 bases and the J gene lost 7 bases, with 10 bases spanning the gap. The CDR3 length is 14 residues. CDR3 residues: CASSHTRGNSPLHF. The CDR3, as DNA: TGTGCCAGCAGCCATACCCGCGGGAATTCACCCCTCCACTTT.

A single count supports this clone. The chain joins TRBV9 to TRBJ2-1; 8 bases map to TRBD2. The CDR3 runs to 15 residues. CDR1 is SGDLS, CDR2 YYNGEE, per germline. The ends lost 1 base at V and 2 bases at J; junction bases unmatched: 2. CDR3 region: CASSVSSGAYNEQFF. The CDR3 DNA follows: TGTGCCAGCAGCGTAAGTAGCGGGGCCTACAATGAGCAGTTCTTC.

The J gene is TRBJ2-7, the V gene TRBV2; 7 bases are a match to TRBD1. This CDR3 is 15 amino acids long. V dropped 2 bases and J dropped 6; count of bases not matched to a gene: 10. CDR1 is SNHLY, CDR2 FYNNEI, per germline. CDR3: CASSELRMAGGEQYF. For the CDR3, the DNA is TGTGCCAGCAGTGAACTTAGGATGGCAGGGGGCGAGCAGTACTTC.

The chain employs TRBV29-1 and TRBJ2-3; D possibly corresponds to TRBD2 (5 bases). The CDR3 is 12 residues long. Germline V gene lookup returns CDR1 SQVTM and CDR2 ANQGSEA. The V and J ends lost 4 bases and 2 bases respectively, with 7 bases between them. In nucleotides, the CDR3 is TGCAGCGTTGTTGGACTCACAGATACGCAGTATTTT. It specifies CSVVGLTDTQYF.

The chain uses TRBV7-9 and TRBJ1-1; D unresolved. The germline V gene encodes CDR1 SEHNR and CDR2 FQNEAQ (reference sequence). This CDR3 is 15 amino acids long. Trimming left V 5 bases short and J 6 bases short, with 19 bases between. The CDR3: CASSLRGLRHPEAFF. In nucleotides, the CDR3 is TGTGCCAGCAGCCTCCGGGGTTTGCGGCACCCTGAAGCTTTCTTT. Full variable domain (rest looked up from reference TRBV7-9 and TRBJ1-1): DTGVSQNPRHKITKRGQNVTFRCDPISEHNRLYWYRQTLGQGPEFLTYFQNEAQLEKSRLLSDRFSAERPKGSFSTLEIQRTEQGDSAMYLCASSLRGLRHPEAFFGQGTRLTVV.

CDR3 coding DNA: TGTGCCAGCAGTTTATACACTGAAGCTTTCTTT. Translating gives CASSLYTEAFF. The V gene is TRBV6-5, the J gene TRBJ1-1, with no clear D. Looked up from germline, CDR1 is MNHEY and CDR2 is SVGAGI. The CDR3 runs 11 residues. Trimming pared 4 bases from V and 3 bases from J, leaving 3 bases between.